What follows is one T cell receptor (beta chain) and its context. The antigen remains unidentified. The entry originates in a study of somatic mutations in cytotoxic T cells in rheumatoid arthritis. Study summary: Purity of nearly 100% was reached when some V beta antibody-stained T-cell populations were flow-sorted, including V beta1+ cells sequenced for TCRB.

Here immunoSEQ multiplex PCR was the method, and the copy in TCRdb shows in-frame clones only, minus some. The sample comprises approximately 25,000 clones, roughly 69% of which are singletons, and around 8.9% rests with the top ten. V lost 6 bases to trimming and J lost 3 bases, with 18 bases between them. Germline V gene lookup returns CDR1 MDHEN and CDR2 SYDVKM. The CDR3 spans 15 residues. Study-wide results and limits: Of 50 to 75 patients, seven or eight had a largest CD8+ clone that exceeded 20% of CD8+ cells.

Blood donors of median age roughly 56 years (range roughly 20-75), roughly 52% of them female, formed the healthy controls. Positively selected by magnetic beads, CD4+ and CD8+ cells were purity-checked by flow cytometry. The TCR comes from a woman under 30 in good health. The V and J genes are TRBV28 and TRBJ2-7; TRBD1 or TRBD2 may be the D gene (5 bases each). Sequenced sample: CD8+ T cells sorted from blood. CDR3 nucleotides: TGTGCCAGCAGCCTGGGGCCTGAGGGCCTCTACGAGCAGTACGTC. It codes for CASSLGPEGLYEQYV.